This T cell receptor (beta chain) was identified during a study of human T cells and chemical hapten exposure. Background on the study: Patches that contained 0.01% DPC were applied to the upper back and read at 6 days. General study findings and limits: Expanded TCRs showed more large CDR3 clusters than pre-sensitization or healthy control sets.

The V segment lost 2 bases and the J segment 6 bases; nucleotides outside the gene matches: 3. This CDR3 has 14 residues. This clonotype was seen only a few times. Its specificity is unknown. As for time point: patch test 1, 2 weeks after DPC sensitization. Treatment noted: therapeutic diphenylcyclopropenone sensitization with weekly scalp DPC. Suited to DPC and affected by alopecia, the donors ranged from 18 to 70 years old. TCRdb called the RACE reads again in MiXCR, with one record for every CDR3 protein. The table lists 300,000 to 400,000 distinct CDR3 sequences, around 7% of them singletons, with 7% to 10% in the top ten.

The material sequenced was whole blood, taken in connection with sensitization to the hapten diphenylcyclopropenone (DPC). This chain connects TRBV12-3 or TRBV12-4 to TRBJ1-4; 7 positions match TRBD1. This TCR was recovered from a woman under 30 with alopecia areata. Some clones in this sample may be carry-over from other donors' samples. The CDR3 DNA reads as TGTGCCAGCAGTTTAAGGGGGCTCGATGAAAAACTGTTTTTT. It encodes CASSLRGLDEKLFF.